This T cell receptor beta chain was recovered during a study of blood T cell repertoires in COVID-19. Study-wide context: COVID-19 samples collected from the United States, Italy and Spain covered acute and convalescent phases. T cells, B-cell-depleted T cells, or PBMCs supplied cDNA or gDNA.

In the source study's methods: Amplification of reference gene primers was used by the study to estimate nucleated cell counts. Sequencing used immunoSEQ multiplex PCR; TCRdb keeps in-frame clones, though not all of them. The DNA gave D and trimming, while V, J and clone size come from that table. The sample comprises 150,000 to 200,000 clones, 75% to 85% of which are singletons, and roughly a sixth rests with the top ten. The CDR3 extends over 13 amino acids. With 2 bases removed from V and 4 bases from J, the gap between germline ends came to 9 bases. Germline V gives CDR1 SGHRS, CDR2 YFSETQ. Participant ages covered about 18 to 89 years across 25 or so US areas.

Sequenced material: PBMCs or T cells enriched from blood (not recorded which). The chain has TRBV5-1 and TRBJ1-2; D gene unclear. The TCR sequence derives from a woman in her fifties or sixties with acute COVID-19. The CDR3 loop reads CASSLPETYGYTF. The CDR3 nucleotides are TGCGCCAGCAGCTTACCAGAAACCTATGGCTACACCTTC.